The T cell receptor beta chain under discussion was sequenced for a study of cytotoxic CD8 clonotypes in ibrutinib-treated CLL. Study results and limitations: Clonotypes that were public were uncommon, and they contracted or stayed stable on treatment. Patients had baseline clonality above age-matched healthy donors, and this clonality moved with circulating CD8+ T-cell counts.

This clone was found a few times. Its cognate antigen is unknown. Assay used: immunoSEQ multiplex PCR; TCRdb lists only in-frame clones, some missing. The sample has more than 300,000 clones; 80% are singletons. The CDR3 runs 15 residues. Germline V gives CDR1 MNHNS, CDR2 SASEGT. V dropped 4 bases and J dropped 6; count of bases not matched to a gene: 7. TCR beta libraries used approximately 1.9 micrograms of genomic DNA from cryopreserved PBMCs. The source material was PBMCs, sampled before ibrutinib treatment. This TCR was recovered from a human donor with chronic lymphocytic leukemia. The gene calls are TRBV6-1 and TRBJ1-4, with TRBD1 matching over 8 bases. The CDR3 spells CASSVSQGADEKLFF. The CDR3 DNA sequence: TGTGCCAGCAGTGTCTCCCAGGGGGCAGATGAAAAACTGTTTTTT.